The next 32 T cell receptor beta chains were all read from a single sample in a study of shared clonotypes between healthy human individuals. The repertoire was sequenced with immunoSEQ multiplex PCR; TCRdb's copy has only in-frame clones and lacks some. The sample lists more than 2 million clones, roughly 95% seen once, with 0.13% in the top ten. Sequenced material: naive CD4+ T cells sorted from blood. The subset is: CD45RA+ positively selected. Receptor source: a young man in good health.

The CDR3 spells CASSEGWKEKLFF. As DNA, the CDR3 is TGTGCCAGCAGTGAAGGGTGGAAAGAAAAACTGTTTTTT. This chain joins TRBV6-1 and TRBJ1-4; D is ambiguous. V shed 1 base and J shed 8 bases, with 8 bases lying between them. The CDR3 has 13 residues. Germline V CDR1 and CDR2: MNHNS, SASEGT.

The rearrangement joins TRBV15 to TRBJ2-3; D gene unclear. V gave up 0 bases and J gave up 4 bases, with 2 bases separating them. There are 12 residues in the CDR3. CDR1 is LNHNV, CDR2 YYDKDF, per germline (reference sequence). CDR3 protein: CATSRESDTQYF. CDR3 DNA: TGTGCCACCAGCAGAGAGTCAGATACGCAGTATTTT. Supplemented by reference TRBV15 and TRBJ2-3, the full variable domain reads DAMVIQNPRYQVTQFGKPVTLSCSQTLNHNVMYWYQQKSSQAPKLLFHYYDKDFNNEADTPDNFQSRRPNTSFCFLDIRSPGLGDTAMYLCATSRESDTQYFGPGTRLTVL.

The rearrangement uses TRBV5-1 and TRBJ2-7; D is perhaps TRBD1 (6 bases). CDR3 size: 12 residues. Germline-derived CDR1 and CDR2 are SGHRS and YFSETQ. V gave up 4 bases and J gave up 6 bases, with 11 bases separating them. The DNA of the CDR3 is TGCGCCAGCAGCACAGGGATAGGCGAGCAGTACTTC. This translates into CASSTGIGEQYF.

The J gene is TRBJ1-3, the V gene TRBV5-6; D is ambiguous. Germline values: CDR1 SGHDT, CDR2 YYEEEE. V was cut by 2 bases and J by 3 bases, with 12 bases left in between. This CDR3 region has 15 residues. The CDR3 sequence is CASSFGQSNGNTIYF. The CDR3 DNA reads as TGTGCCAGCAGCTTCGGGCAGTCGAATGGAAACACCATATATTTT. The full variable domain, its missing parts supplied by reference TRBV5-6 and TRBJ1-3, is DAGVTQSPTHLIKTRGQQVTLRCSPKSGHDTVSWYQQALGQGPQFIFQYYEEEERQRGNFPDRFSGHQFPNYSSELNVNALLLGDSALYLCASSFGQSNGNTIYFGEGSWLTVV.

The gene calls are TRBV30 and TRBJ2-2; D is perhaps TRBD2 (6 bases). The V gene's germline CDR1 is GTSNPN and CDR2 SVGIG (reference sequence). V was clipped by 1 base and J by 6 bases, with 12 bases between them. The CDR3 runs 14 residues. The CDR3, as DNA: TGTGCCTGGAGTGGGAGGGTTCGATCCGGGGAGCTGTTTTTT. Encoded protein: CAWSGRVRSGELFF.

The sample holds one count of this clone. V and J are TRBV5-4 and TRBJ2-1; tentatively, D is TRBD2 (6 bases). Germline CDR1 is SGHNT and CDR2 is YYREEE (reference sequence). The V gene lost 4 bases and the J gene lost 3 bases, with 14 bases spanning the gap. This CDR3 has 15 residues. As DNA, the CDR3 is TGTGCCAGCAGCCCGAGGACTACCTACTACAATGAGCAGTTCTTC. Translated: CASSPRTTYYNEQFF.

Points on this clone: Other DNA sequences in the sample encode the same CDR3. This CDR3 reads CASSLVSYEQYF. CDR3 in DNA: TGTGCCAGCTCGCTTGTATCCTACGAGCAGTACTTC. The chain is built from TRBV18 and TRBJ2-7; D gene uncertain. CDR1 and CDR2 from the germline V gene are KGHSH and LQKENI. V gave up 6 bases and J gave up 1 base, with 7 bases separating them. The CDR3 extends over 12 amino acids.

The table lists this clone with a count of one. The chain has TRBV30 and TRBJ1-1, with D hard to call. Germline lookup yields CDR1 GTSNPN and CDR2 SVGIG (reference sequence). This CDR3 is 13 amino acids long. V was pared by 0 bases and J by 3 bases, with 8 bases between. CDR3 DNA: TGTGCCTGGAGTGTATCTGGGGACACTGAAGCTTTCTTT. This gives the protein CAWSVSGDTEAFF.

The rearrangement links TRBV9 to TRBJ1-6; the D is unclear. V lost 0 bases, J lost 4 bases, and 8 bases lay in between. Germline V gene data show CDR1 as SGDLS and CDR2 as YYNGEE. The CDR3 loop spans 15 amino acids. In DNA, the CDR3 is TGTGCCAGCAGCGTAGGAGGTCAGTATAATTCACCCCTCCACTTT. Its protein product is CASSVGGQYNSPLHF.

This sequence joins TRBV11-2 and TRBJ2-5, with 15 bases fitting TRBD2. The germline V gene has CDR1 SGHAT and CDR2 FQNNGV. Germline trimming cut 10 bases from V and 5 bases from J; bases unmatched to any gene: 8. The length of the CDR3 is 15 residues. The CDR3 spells CATGLAGGPVETQYF. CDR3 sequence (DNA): TGTGCCACCGGACTAGCGGGGGGGCCGGTGGAGACCCAGTACTTC.

Written as DNA, the CDR3 is TGTGCCAGCAGTTTATATTGGGACAGCACAGATACGCAGTATTTT. This gives the protein CASSLYWDSTDTQYF. The chain is built from TRBV27 and TRBJ2-3; D may be TRBD1 or TRBD2 (5 bases each). This CDR3 has 15 amino acids. V lost 1 base, J lost 0 bases, and 8 bases lay in between. The germline CDR1 and CDR2 sequences are MNHEY and SMNVEV (reference sequence).

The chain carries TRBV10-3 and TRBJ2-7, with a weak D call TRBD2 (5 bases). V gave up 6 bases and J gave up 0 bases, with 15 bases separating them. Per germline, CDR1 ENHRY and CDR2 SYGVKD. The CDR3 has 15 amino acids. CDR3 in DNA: TGTGCCATCAGCGCTGGACTGCTGAACTCCTACGAGCAGTACTTC. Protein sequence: CAISAGLLNSYEQYF.

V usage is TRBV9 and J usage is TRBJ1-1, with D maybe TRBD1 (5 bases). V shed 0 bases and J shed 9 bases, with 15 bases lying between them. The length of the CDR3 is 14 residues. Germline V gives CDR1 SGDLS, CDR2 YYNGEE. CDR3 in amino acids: CASSVDGTGAKAFF. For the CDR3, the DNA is TGTGCCAGCAGCGTAGATGGGACCGGGGCCAAAGCTTTCTTT.

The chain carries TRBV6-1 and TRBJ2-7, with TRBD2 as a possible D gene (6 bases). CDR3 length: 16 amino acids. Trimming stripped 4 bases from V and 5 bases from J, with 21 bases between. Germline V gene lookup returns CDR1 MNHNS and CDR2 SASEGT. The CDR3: CASSGRQRRALDEQYF. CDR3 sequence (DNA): TGTGCCAGCAGTGGTCGGCAGAGGAGGGCTTTGGACGAGCAGTACTTC.

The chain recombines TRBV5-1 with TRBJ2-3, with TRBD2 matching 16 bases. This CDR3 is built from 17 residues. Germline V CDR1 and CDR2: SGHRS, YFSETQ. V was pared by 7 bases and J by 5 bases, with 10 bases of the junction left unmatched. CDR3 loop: CASGTSGGAGLIDTQYF. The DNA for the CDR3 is TGCGCCAGCGGGACTAGCGGGGGGGCCGGGTTAATAGATACGCAGTATTTT.

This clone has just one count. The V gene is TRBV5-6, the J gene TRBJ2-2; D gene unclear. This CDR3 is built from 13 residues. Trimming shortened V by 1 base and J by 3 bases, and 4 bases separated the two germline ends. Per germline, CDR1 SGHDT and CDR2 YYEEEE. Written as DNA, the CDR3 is TGTGCCAGCAGCTTGACCTACACCGGGGAGCTGTTTTTT. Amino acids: CASSLTYTGELFF.

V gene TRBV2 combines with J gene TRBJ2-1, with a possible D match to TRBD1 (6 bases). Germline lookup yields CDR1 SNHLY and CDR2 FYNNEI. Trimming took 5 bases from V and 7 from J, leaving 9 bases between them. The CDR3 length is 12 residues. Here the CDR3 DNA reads TGTGCCAGCAGTATACAGGGAAATGAGCAGTTCTTC. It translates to CASSIQGNEQFF.

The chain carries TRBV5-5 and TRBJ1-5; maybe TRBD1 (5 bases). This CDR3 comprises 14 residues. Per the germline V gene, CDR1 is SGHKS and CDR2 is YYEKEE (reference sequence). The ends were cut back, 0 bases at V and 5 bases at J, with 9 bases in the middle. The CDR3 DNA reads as TGTGCCAGCAGCTTGGGACAGTGGGATCAGCCCCAGCATTTT. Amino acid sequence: CASSLGQWDQPQHF. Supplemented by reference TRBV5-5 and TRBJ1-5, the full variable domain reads DAGVTQSPTHLIKTRGQQVTLRCSPISGHKSVSWYQQVLGQGPQFIFQYYEKEERGRGNFPDRFSARQFPNYSSELNVNALLLGDSALYLCASSLGQWDQPQHFGDGTRLSIL.

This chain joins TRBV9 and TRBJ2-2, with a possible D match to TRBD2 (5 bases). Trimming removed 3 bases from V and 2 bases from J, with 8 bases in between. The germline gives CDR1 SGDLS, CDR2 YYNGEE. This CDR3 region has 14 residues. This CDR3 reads CASSAPGNTGELFF. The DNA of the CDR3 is TGTGCCAGCAGCGCCCCGGGAAACACCGGGGAGCTGTTTTTT. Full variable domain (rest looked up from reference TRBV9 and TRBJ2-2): DSGVTQTPKHLITATGQRVTLRCSPRSGDLSVYWYQQSLDQGLQFLIQYYNGEERAKGNILERFSAQQFPDLHSELNLSSLELGDSALYFCASSAPGNTGELFFGEGSRLTVL.

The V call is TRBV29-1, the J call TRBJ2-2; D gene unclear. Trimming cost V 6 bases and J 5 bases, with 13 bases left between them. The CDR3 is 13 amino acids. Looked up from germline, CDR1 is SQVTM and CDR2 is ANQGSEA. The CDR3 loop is CSVNLDGTGELFF. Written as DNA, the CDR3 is TGCAGCGTCAACCTCGATGGGACCGGGGAGCTGTTTTTT.

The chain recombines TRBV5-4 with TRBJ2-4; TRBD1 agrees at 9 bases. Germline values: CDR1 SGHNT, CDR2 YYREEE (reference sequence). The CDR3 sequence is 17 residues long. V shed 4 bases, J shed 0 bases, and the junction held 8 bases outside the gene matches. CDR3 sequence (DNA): TGTGCCAGCAGCGGCGGGACAGGGACCTTAGCCAAAAACATTCAGTACTTC. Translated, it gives CASSGGTGTLAKNIQYF.

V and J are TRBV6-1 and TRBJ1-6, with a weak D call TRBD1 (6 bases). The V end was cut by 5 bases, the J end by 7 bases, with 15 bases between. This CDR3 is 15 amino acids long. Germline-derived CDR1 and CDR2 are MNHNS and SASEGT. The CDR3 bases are TGTGCCAGCAGTCCGGAGGTGGGGGCGAATTCACCCCTCCACTTT. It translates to CASSPEVGANSPLHF.

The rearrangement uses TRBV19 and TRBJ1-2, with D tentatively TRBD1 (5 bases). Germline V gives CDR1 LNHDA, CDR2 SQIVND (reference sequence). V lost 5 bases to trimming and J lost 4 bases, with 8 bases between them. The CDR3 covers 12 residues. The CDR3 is CASSFDSYGYTF. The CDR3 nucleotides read TGTGCCAGTAGTTTCGACAGCTATGGCTACACCTTC. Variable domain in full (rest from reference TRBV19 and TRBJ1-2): DGGITQSPKYLFRKEGQNVTLSCEQNLNHDAMYWYRQDPGQGLRLIYYSQIVNDFQKGDIAEGYSVSREKKESFPLTVTSAQKNPTAFYLCASSFDSYGYTFGSGTRLTVV.

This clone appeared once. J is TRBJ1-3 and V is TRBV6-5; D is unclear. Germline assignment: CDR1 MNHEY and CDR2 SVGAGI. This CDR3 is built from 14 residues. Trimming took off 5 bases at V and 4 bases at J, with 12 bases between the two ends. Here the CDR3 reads CASSRSDGGNTIYF. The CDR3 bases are TGTGCCAGCAGTCGATCCGACGGGGGAAACACCATATATTTT.

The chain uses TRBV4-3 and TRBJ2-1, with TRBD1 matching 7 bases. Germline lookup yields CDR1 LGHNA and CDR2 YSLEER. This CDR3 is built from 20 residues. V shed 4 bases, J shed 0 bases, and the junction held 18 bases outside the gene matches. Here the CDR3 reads CASSPDPPVEGQPSYNEQFF. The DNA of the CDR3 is TGCGCCAGCAGCCCCGATCCCCCAGTTGAGGGACAGCCCTCCTACAATGAGCAGTTCTTC.

The CDR3 spells CAISVREGLLTGELFF. CDR3 sequence (DNA): TGTGCCATCAGTGTGCGGGAGGGCCTGTTGACCGGGGAGCTGTTTTTT. V is TRBV10-3 and J is TRBJ2-2; 9 bases are shared with TRBD2. Germline V gives CDR1 ENHRY, CDR2 SYGVKD. There are 16 residues in the CDR3. V trimming: 4 bases; J trimming: 5 bases; junction bases outside the gene matches: 8.

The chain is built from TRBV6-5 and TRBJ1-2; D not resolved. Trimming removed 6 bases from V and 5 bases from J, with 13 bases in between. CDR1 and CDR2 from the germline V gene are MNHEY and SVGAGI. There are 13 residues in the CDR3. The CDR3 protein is CASSQGRIYGYTF. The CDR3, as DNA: TGTGCCAGCAGCCAAGGGCGCATTTATGGCTACACCTTC.

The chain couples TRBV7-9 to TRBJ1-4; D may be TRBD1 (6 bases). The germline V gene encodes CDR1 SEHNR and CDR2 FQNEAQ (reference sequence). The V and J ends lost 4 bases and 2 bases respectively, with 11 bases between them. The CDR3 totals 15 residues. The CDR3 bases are TGTGCCAGCAGCTCCAGACAGGCTACTAATGAAAAACTGTTTTTT. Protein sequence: CASSSRQATNEKLFF.

The CDR3: CASSTGQGSDTQYF. In DNA, the CDR3 is TGTGCCAGCAGCACGGGACAGGGATCAGATACGCAGTATTTT. The rearrangement joins TRBV25-1 to TRBJ2-3; 9 nucleotides align to TRBD1. The germline gives CDR1 MGHDK, CDR2 SYGVNS. The CDR3 length is 14 residues. V trimming: 6 bases; J trimming: 4 bases; junction bases outside the gene matches: 5.

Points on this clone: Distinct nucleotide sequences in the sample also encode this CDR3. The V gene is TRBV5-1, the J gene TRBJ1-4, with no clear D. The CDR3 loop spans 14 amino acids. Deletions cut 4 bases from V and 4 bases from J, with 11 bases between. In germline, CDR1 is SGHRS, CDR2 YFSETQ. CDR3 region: CASSPDGYNEKLFF. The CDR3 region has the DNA TGCGCCAGCAGCCCAGACGGATATAATGAAAAACTGTTTTTT.

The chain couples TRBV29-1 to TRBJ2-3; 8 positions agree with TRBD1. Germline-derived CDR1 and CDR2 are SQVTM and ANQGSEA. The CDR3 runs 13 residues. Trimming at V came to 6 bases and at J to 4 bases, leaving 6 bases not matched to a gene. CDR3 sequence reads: CSVEQGGADTQYF. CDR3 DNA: TGCAGCGTGGAACAGGGGGGAGCAGATACGCAGTATTTT.

The DNA for the CDR3 is TGTGCCATCAGTGAAGACCAAGCGAACACCGGGGAGCTGTTTTTT. Translation: CAISEDQANTGELFF. The rearrangement uses TRBV10-3 and TRBJ2-2, with unresolved D. This CDR3 spans 15 amino acids. The V gene's germline CDR1 is ENHRY and CDR2 SYGVKD. The V end lost 3 bases, the J end lost 0 bases, and 8 bases lay between the germline ends.